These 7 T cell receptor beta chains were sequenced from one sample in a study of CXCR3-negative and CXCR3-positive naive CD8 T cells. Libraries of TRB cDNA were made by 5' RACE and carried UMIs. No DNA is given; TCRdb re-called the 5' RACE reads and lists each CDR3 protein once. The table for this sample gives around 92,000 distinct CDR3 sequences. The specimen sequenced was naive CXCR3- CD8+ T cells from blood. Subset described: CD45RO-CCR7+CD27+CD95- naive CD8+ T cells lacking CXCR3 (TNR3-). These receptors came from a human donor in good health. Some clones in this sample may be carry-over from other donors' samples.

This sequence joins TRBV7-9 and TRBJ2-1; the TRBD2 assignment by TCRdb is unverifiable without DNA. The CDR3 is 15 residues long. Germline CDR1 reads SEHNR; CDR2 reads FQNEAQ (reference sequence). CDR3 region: CASSLSGHRLREQFF.

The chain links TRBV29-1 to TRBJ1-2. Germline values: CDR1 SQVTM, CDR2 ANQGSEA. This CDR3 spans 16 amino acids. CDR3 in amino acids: CSVEDPSDRHNYGYTF.

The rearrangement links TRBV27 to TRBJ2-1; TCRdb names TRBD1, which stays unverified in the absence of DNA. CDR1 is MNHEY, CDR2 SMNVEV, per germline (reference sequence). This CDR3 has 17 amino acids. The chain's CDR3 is CASSLSLAGRGIDEQFF.

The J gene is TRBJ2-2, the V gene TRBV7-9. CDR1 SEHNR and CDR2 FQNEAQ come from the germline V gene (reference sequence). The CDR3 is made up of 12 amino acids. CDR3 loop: CASSLETGELFF.

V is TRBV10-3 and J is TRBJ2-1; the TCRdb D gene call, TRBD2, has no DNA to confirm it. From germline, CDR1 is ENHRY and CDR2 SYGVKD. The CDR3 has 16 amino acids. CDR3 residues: CAISESGGRGYNEQFF.

This chain's CDR3 is CAWNNPGTGGAYEQYF. The V call is TRBV30, the J call TRBJ2-7; without DNA, the TCRdb call of TRBD1 cannot be checked. CDR3 length equals 16 residues. The germline CDR1 and CDR2 sequences are GTSNPN and SVGIG (reference sequence).

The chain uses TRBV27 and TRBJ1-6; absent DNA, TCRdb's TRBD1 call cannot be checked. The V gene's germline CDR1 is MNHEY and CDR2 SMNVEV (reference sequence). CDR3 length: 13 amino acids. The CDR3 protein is CASSFLGEGALHF.